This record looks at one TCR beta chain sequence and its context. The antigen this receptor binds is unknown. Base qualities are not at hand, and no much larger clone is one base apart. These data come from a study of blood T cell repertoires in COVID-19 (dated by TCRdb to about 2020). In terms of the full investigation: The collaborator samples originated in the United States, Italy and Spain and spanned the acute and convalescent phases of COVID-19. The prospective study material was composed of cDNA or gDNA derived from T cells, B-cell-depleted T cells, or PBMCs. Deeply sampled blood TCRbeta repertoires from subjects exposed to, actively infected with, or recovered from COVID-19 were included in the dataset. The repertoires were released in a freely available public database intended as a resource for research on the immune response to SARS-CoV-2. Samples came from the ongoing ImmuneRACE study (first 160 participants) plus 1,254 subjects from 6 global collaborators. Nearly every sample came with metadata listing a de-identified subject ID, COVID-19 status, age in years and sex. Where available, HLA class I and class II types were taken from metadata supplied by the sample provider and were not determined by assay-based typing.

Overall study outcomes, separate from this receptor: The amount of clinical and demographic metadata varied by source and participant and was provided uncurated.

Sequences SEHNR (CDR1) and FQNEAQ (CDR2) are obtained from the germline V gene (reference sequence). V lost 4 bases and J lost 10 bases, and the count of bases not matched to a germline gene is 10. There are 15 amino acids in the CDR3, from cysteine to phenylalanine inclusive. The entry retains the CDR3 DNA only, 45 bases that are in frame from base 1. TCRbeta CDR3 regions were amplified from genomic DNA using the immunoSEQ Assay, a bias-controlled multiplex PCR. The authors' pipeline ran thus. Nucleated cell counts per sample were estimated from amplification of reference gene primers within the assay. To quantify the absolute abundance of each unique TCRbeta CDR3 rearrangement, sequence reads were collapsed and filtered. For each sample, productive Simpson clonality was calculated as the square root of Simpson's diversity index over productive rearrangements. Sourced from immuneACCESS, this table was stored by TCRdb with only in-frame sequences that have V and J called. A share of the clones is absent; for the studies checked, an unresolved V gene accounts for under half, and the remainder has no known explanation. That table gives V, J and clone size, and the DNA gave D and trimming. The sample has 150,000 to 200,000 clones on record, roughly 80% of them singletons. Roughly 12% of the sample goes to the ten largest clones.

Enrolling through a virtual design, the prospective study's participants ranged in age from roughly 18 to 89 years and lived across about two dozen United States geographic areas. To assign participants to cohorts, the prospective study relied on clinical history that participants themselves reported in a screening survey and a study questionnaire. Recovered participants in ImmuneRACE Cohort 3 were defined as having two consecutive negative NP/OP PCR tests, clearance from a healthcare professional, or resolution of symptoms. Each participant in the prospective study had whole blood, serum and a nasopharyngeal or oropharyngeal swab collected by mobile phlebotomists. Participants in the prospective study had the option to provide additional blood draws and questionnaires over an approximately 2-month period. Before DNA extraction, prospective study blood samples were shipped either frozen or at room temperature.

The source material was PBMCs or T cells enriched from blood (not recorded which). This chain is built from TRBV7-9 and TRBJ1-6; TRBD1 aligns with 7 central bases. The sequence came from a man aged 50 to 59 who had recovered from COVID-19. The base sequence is TGTGCCAGCAGCTCTAGGCAAGACAGGGTCTCACCCCTCCACTTT. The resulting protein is CASSSRQDRVSPLHF. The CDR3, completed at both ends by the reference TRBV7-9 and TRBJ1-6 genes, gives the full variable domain DTGVSQNPRHKITKRGQNVTFRCDPISEHNRLYWYRQTLGQGPEFLTYFQNEAQLEKSRLLSDRFSAERPKGSFSTLEIQRTEQGDSAMYLCASSSRQDRVSPLHFGNGTRLTVT.